The next 15 T cell receptor beta chains were all read from a single sample in a study of PD-1 and CTLA-4 blockade in melanoma. The table came from immunoSEQ multiplex PCR; TCRdb's copy has only in-frame clones and leaves some out. Seen here are around 16,000 clones, under 85% observed once, and the top ten hold around a sixth. The sample was CD8+ T cells from peripheral blood, taken before anti-PD-1 treatment. Receptors originate from a human donor with melanoma.

The chain is built from TRBV7-9 and TRBJ2-1, with D possibly being TRBD2 (6 bases). Trimming took off 1 base at V and 14 bases at J, with 12 bases between the two ends. Germline assignment: CDR1 SEHNR and CDR2 FQNEAQ (reference sequence). The CDR3 covers 12 residues. CDR3 in DNA: TGTGCCAGCAGCTTAGGCGGGGAGATGGAGTTCTTC. Amino acid sequence: CASSLGGEMEFF.

The rearrangement uses TRBV6-1 and TRBJ1-4; D remains ambiguous. V lost 2 bases and J lost 7, with 8 bases in between. This CDR3 region has 13 residues. Looked up from germline, CDR1 is MNHNS and CDR2 is SASEGT. The CDR3 loop reads CASSEWWGEKLFF. CDR3 bases: TGTGCCAGCAGTGAATGGTGGGGTGAAAAACTGTTTTTT.

The V gene is TRBV29-1, the J gene TRBJ1-2; the D gene is possibly TRBD1 (6 bases). Germline V CDR1 and CDR2: SQVTM, ANQGSEA. CDR3 length: 11 amino acids. V shed 7 bases and J shed 7 bases, with 13 bases lying between them. The CDR3 loop is CSDGGTVGYTF. The DNA of the CDR3 is TGCAGCGATGGGGGCACGGTTGGCTACACCTTC.

The chain is built from TRBV24-1 and TRBJ1-2, with D tentatively TRBD1 (5 bases). Per the germline V gene, CDR1 is KGHDR and CDR2 is SFDVKD. The V gene lost 1 base and the J gene lost 5 bases, with 16 bases spanning the gap. The CDR3 length is 16 residues. CDR3 bases: TGTGCCACCAGTGATTTCGTGACAGCTCAGATATATGGCTACACCTTC. Protein: CATSDFVTAQIYGYTF.

The chain joins TRBV25-1 to TRBJ1-1; D perhaps matches TRBD1 (6 bases). The germline CDR1 and CDR2 sequences are MGHDK and SYGVNS. V lost 3 bases and J lost 5, with 16 bases in between. This CDR3 is 15 amino acids long. The CDR3 spells CASSDSWGGETEAFF. The CDR3 bases are TGTGCCAGCAGTGACAGCTGGGGGGGCGAAACTGAAGCTTTCTTT.

The chain uses TRBV28 and TRBJ1-2; D ambiguous. The V gene's germline CDR1 is MDHEN and CDR2 SYDVKM. The CDR3 loop spans 11 amino acids. V lost 4 bases and J lost 7, with 7 bases in between. The CDR3 coding sequence is TGTGCCAGCAGTTCCTTGGGTGGCTACACCTTC. This sequence encodes CASSSLGGYTF.

This chain uses TRBV5-6 with TRBJ1-2; D is unclear. CDR3 length equals 15 residues. The V gene lost 1 base and the J gene lost 2 bases, with 12 bases spanning the gap. Germline V gives CDR1 SGHDT, CDR2 YYEEEE. This chain's CDR3 is CASSLSPDINYGYTF. CDR3 in DNA: TGTGCCAGCAGCTTGTCGCCAGATATAAACTATGGCTACACCTTC.

V and J are TRBV6-5 and TRBJ2-1; D is undetermined. The CDR3 consists of 12 residues. CDR1 is MNHEY, CDR2 SVGAGI, per germline. Trimming shortened V by 5 bases and J by 6 bases, and 8 bases separated the two germline ends. The CDR3 bases are TGTGCCAGCAGTCTCACCCTCAATGAGCAGTTCTTC. This codes for CASSLTLNEQFF.

This clone is judged medium-sized. The chain couples TRBV7-2 to TRBJ1-6; D uncertain. Germline CDR1 is SGHTA and CDR2 is FQGNSA. The length of the CDR3 is 14 residues. Trimming pared 5 bases from V and 9 bases from J, leaving 14 bases between. The CDR3 DNA follows: TGTGCCAGCAGCGGCGAAGGGATCATTTCACCCCTCCACTTT. Translation gives CASSGEGIISPLHF.

CDR3: CATSDQEYTEEKLFF. The CDR3 DNA follows: TGTGCCACCAGTGACCAAGAATACACAGAAGAAAAACTGTTTTTT. The V call is TRBV24-1, the J call TRBJ1-4; D not resolved. CDR1 is KGHDR, CDR2 SFDVKD, per germline. The CDR3 totals 15 residues. Trimming pared 4 bases from V and 8 bases from J, leaving 16 bases between.

This chain uses TRBV29-1 with TRBJ1-2; TRBD1 matches at 8 bases. The CDR3 has 13 residues. Trimming at V came to 3 bases and at J to 4 bases, leaving 4 bases not matched to a gene. Germline V CDR1 and CDR2: SQVTM, ANQGSEA. The CDR3 is CSVEDREAYGYTF. As DNA, the CDR3 is TGCAGCGTTGAGGACAGGGAGGCCTATGGCTACACCTTC. The entire variable domain, with the rest obtained from reference TRBV29-1 and TRBJ1-2, is as follows: SAVISQKPSRDICQRGTSLTIQCQVDSQVTMMFWYRQQPGQSLTLIATANQGSEATYESGFVIDKFPISRPNLTFSTLTVSNMSPEDSSIYLCSVEDREAYGYTFGSGTRLTVV.

This clone is medium-sized. This sequence joins TRBV11-2 and TRBJ1-2; TRBD1 is a possible D gene (5 bases). V was shortened by 5 bases and J by 0 bases, with 13 bases between the two germline ends. CDR1 and CDR2 (germline): SGHAT, FQNNGV. The CDR3 runs 15 residues. The CDR3 coding sequence is TGTGCCAGCAGCGTAACAGGAGTAGCTAACTATGGCTACACCTTC. This sequence encodes CASSVTGVANYGYTF. Full variable domain (outside the CDR3, taken from reference TRBV11-2 and TRBJ1-2): EAGVAQSPRYKIIEKRQSVAFWCNPISGHATLYWYQQILGQGPKLLIQFQNNGVVDDSQLPKDRFSAERLKGVDSTLKIQPAKLEDSAVYLCASSVTGVANYGYTFGSGTRLTVV.

The V and J genes are TRBV7-9 and TRBJ1-4, with no clear D. CDR3 size: 12 residues. Deletions cut 4 bases from V and 6 bases from J, with 6 bases between. Per the germline V gene, CDR1 is SEHNR and CDR2 is FQNEAQ (reference sequence). The CDR3 bases are TGTGCCAGCAGCTACAGTGATGAAAAACTGTTTTTT. Its protein product is CASSYSDEKLFF. Based on the CDR3 plus reference TRBV7-9 and TRBJ1-4, the full variable domain is DTGVSQNPRHKITKRGQNVTFRCDPISEHNRLYWYRQTLGQGPEFLTYFQNEAQLEKSRLLSDRFSAERPKGSFSTLEIQRTEQGDSAMYLCASSYSDEKLFFGSGTQLSVL.

The J gene is TRBJ1-5, the V gene TRBV27; TRBD1 is a possible D gene (6 bases). The CDR3 sequence is 19 residues long. Trimming pared 6 bases from V and 0 bases from J, leaving 24 bases between. CDR1 and CDR2 from the germline V gene are MNHEY and SMNVEV (reference sequence). In DNA, the CDR3 is TGTGCCAGCAGCCCCCTCTCCAGCGGCCAGGGGATTAGCAATCAGCCCCAGCATTTT. It is translated as CASSPLSSGQGISNQPQHF.

This clone was seen only once. The chain joins TRBV24-1 to TRBJ2-3; TRBD2 might be the D (6 bases). V was pared by 2 bases and J by 2 bases, with 10 bases between. The length of the CDR3 is 15 residues. Germline CDR1 is KGHDR and CDR2 is SFDVKD. This CDR3 reads CATSDSGLNTDTQYF. The CDR3 coding sequence is TGTGCCACCAGTGATTCGGGACTGAACACAGATACGCAGTATTTT.